The count of the clone carrying this T cell receptor beta chain is one. This sample was included in a study of blood T cell repertoires in COVID-19. Study at large: Sites in the United States, Italy and Spain provided acute and convalescent COVID-19 samples. In each case, the material was cDNA or gDNA derived from T cells, B-cell-depleted T cells, or PBMCs.

The method was immunoSEQ multiplex PCR; TCRdb's version includes in-frame clones alone and lacks a portion of them. The data contain 85,000 to 90,000 clones, almost 85% of them singletons. The ends lost 10 bases at V and 4 bases at J; junction bases unmatched: 7. Germline lookup yields CDR1 SGHNT and CDR2 YENEEA. CDR3 size: 13 residues. This receptor was taken from a woman older than 75 with acute or convalescent COVID-19. This chain links TRBV11-3 with TRBJ1-3; 7 bases are a match to TRBD1. Sequencing used peripheral blood. The CDR3 is CATSEGAGNTIYF. In nucleotides, the CDR3 is TGTGCCACCTCAGAGGGGGCAGGAAACACCATATATTTT.